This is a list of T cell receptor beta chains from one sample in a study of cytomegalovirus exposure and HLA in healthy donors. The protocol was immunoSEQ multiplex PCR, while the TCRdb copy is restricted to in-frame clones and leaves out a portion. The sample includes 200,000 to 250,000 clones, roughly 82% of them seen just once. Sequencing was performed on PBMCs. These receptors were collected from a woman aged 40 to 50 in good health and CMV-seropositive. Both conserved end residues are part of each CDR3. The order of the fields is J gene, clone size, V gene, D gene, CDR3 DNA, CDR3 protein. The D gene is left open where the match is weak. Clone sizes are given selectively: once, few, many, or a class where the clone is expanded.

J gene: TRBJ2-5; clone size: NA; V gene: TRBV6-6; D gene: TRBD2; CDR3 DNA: TGTGCCAGCAGTTACTCACTAGCGCCCCAAGAGACCCAGTACTTC; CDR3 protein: CASSYSLAPQETQYF
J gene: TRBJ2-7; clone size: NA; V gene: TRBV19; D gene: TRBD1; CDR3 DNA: TGTGCCAGTAGTCTGGCGGACAGGGCCTACGAGCAGTACTTC; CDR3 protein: CASSLADRAYEQYF
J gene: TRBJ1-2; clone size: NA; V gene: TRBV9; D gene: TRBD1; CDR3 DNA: TGTGCCAGCAGCGCGACAGGGGCGAGCTATGGCTACACCTTC; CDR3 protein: CASSATGASYGYTF
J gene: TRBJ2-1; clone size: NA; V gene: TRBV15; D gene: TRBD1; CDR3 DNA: TGTGCCACCAGCAGAGGGCAGGGGGCAGGGTGCAATGAGCAGTTCTTC; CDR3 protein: CATSRGQGAGCNEQFF
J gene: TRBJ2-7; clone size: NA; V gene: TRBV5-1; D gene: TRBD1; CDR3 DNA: TGCGCCAGCAGCTCCGGGACAGGAGCCTACGAGCAGTACTTC; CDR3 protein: CASSSGTGAYEQYF
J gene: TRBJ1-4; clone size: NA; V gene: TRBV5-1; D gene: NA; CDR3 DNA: TGCGCCAGCAGCATCGCTCCCCCGGGGACTAATGAAAAACTGTTTTTT; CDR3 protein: CASSIAPPGTNEKLFF
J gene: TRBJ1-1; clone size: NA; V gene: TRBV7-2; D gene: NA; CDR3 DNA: TGTGCCAGCAGCTTATCGGGGGGTATGAACACTGAAGCTTTCTTT; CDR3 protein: CASSLSGGMNTEAFF
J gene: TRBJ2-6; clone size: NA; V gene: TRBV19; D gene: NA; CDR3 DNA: TGTGCCAGTAGTACCCAGGGGCACGGGGCCAACGTCCTGACTTTC; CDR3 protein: CASSTQGHGANVLTF
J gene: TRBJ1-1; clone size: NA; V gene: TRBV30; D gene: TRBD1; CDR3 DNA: TGTGCCTGGAGTCCTGGACAGGGATCGGCTTTCTTT; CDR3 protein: CAWSPGQGSAFF
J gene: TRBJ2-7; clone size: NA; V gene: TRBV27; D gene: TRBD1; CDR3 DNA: TGTGCCAGCACCCCCGGGACAGGGTCGGGCTACGAGCAGTACTTC; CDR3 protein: CASTPGTGSGYEQYF
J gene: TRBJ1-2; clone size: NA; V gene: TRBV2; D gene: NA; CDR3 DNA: TGTGCCAGCAGTGTTATTTCAGCGACCTATGGCTACACCTTC; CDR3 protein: CASSVISATYGYTF
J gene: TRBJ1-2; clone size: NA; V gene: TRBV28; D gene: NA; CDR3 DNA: TGTGCCAGCAGTTGGGGCAGGGTCTATGGCTACACCTTC; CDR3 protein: CASSWGRVYGYTF
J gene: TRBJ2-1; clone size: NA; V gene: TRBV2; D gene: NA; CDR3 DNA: TGTGCCAGCAGTACGACAGTAAACTACAATGAGCAGTTCTTC; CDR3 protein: CASSTTVNYNEQFF
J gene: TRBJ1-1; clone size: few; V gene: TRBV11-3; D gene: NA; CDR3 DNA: TGTGCCAGCAGCACCCCTAGGATTGAAGCTTTCTTT; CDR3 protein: CASSTPRIEAFF
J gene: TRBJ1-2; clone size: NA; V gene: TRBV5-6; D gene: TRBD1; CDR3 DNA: TGTGCCAGCAGCCGGGGACAGGGGGCGAATGGCTACACCTTC; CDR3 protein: CASSRGQGANGYTF
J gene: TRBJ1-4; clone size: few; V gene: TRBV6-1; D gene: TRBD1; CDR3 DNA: TGTGCCAGCATTGACACCGGGACAGTAAATGAAAAACTGTTTTTT; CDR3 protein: CASIDTGTVNEKLFF
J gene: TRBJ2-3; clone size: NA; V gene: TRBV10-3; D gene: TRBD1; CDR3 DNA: TGTGCCATCAGTGTCGGACAGGGTGGTACAGATACGCAGTATTTT; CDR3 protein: CAISVGQGGTDTQYF
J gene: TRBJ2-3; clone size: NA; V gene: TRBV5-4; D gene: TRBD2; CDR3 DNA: TGTGCCAGCAGTCAGCGGGGGGGCTGGACAGATACGCAGTATTTT; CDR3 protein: CASSQRGGWTDTQYF
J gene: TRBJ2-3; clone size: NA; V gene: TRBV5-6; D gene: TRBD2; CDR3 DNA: TGTGCCAGCAGCTTCGCCGGGACTAGCGGGAGGGTTAGCACAGATACGCAGTATTTT; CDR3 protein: CASSFAGTSGRVSTDTQYF
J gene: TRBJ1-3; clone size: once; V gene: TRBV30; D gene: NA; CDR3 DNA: TGTGCCTGGAGTTTGTACGGGACTGGAAACACCATATATTTT; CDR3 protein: CAWSLYGTGNTIYF
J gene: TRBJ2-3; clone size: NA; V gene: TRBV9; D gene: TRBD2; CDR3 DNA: TGTGCCAGCAGCCCTCCCTCGGGGGGGGCGGTTAATACGCAGTATTTT; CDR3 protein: CASSPPSGGAVNTQYF
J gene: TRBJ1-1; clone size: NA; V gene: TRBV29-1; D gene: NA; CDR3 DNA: TGCAGCGTTGAAAGGCAGGCTCTCACTGAAGCTTTCTTT; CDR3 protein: CSVERQALTEAFF
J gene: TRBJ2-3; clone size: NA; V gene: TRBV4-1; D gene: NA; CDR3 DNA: TGCGCCAGCAGCCAAGTCACCAGGGTGACAGATACGCAGTATTTT; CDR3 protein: CASSQVTRVTDTQYF
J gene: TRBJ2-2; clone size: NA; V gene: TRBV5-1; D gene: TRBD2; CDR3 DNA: TGCGCCAGCACCCCTCGAGCGGGAGTAGACGGGGAGCTGTTTTTT; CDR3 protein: CASTPRAGVDGELFF
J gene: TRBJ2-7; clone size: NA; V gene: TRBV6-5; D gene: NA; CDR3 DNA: TGTGCCAGCACAGGTCCTGGTCGTGAGCAGTACTTC; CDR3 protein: CASTGPGREQYF